This T cell receptor (beta chain) was found in a study of blood T cell repertoires in COVID-19. The germline V gene encodes CDR1 SGHTA and CDR2 FQGNSA. This CDR3 has 17 residues. V lost 0 bases and J lost 5; bases outside the gene matches: 10. Profiled with immunoSEQ multiplex PCR; TCRdb holds only in-frame clones, not every one. The data show around 250,000 clones, about 85% seen once. The TCR was taken from a man aged 18 to 29 with active or convalescent COVID-19. J is TRBJ2-7 and V is TRBV7-2; TRBD2 matches 10 bases. The sample consisted of peripheral blood. CDR3 loop: CASSLAGLAGARNEQYF. The CDR3 DNA reads TGTGCCAGCAGCTTAGCGGGGCTAGCGGGGGCTCGGAACGAGCAGTACTTC.